This T cell receptor (beta chain) was identified in a study of beta chain bispecific antibodies for T cell cancers (dated by TCRdb to 2020 to 2022). Regarding the study in general: Healthy donor T cells were cocultured with T cell leukemia lines and bispecific antibodies, and TRBV sequencing of the surviving cells was then used to measure how much each TRBV family was depleted. Surface TRBV12 (TRBV12-3) was expressed on Jurkat cells, and surface TRBV5-5 was expressed on HPB-ALL cells. General findings and caveats noted by the study authors: Cross-reactivity of the anti-TRBV5-5 antibody with TRBV5-6 was attributed to high sequence similarity between the two genes. Every sequenced sample contained a mix of leukemia cell line cells and normal T cells, and most targeted TRBV signal came from the leukemia cells rather than from the normal T cells. Relative to anti-CD19, anti-TRBV12 exposure cut the share of total TRBV signal from TRBV12-3 by about 99%, while TRBV12-4 dropped by around 35%, which was not significant. Apart from the targeted and closely related genes, all other TRBV family members appeared to be unaffected by the TRBV-directed bispecific antibodies.

Unique molecular identifier barcodes were incorporated into the libraries and were used for clonotype quantification. Qiagen AllPrep DNA/RNA Micro kits were used to isolate total RNA, and an Agilent TapeStation was used to check RNA quality. TCR beta libraries were constructed by 5' RACE, in which cDNA synthesis was followed by two PCR steps with TCR beta constant-region gene-specific primers. Sequencing of the TCR beta libraries was performed on an Illumina MiSeq platform. Processing in the source paper ran as follows. MIGEC, MiXCR and VDJtools were used to process the reads. Clonotype frequency was calculated as the fraction of unique molecular identifiers assigned to a given clonotype among all unique molecular identifiers in the sample. Nonfunctional TRBV genes listed as pseudogenes or open reading frames in IMGT, such as TRBV1, TRBV12-1 and TRBV21, were excluded. TCRdb reanalyzed the raw reads on its own, using fastp at Q25 for trimming and MiXCR for clone calling, and kept in-frame beta chains. Each CDR3 protein appears once, grouped with its most common genes and DNA. The authors' filters were not applied to this entry. This sample is represented by about 20,000 distinct CDR3 sequences; approximately 2.2% of them were singletons. Of the sample, under 5.5% falls within the top ten clones.

In this sample, this clonotype turned up many times. No antigen is known for it. No much larger clone exists at a distance of one base, and base qualities are not known. Taken with the paper, the label for treatment or condition translates to: alpha-V12: anti-TRBV12 scFv linked to anti-CD3 scFv. For 2 to 3 days, T cells were expanded from blood mononuclear cells using either the anti-CD3 antibody OKT3 or CD3/CD28 Dynabeads. The anti-TRBV12 bispecific sample came from a coculture of Jurkat leukemia cells with normal T cells, compared against an anti-CD19 bispecific control coculture. The expanded T cells were grown in RPMI 1640 containing approximately 10% fetal bovine serum, recombinant human IL-2 (approximately 100 IU/ml) and IL-7 (around 5 ng/ml). For cocultures, about 5 x 10^4 normal T cells were combined with about 5 x 10^4 target cells and bispecific antibody in around 0.095 mL and incubated for about 16 hours at 37 degrees C. Every bispecific antibody was made of two single-chain variable fragments, expressed in a single-chain diabody format carrying a His tag. Effector T cells came from healthy human donors; peripheral blood mononuclear cells were isolated from leukapheresis samples by Ficoll density gradient centrifugation.

The germline V gene (reference sequence) gives CDR1 as SGHNT and CDR2 as YYREEE. The CDR3 measures 11 amino acids from cysteine to phenylalanine. Only CDR3 DNA is held: 33 bases, read in frame from base 1. Trimming removed 3 bases from V and 9 bases from J, leaving 9 bases between the germline ends. The sequencing here drew on healthy donor T cells cultured with leukemia cells, taken from a culture containing a bispecific antibody targeting TCR Vbeta12. The receptor comes from a human donor in good health. Some clones in this sample may be carry-over from other donors' samples. The chain uses TRBV5-4 and TRBJ1-2, and possibly TRBD1, on 5 matching bases. The CDR3 region: CASSSQGSYTF. The nucleotide sequence reads as follows: TGTGCCAGCAGCTCTCAGGGCAGCTACACCTTC.